The present T cell receptor (beta chain) was sequenced within a study of technical replicates of blood from four donors. Germline V gene lookup returns CDR1 LNHDA and CDR2 SQIVND (reference sequence). The CDR3 spans 14 residues. V lost 4 bases and J 3 bases, leaving 12 bases between the germline ends. Here immunoSEQ multiplex PCR was the method, and the copy in TCRdb shows in-frame clones only, minus some. The sample yields fewer than 90,000 clones, about 94% seen once. The receptor was isolated from a human donor in good health. The sequencing sample was made of T cells isolated from PBMCs. The chain couples TRBV19 to TRBJ2-5, with a weak D call TRBD1 (6 bases). CDR3 nucleotides: TGTGCCAGTAGTAGTGGGGGCTTTGAAGAGACCCAGTACTTC. Its translation: CASSSGGFEETQYF.